The next 4 T cell receptor beta chains were all read from a single sample in a study of blood T cells in healthy people across ages. It was with a sample-barcoded 5' primer and a J-beta primer mix that a second PCR of roughly 7 to 12 cycles was run. TCRdb re-analysed the 5' RACE reads in MiXCR, keeping a single row per CDR3 protein. This sample has roughly 500,000 distinct CDR3 sequences; 25% to 30% occur once, and the top ten carry less than 20%. Sample: blood. The receptors shown here come from a woman in her 70s in good health.

This sequence joins TRBV5-1 and TRBJ2-7, with TRBD2 identical over 11 bases. Germline V gene lookup returns CDR1 SGHRS and CDR2 YFSETQ. The length of the CDR3 is 15 residues. Trimming took 3 bases from V and 4 from J; bases not matched to a gene: 6. The CDR3 here is CASSWIAGGRYEQYF. CDR3 coding DNA: TGCGCCAGCAGCTGGATAGCGGGGGGGAGATACGAGCAGTACTTC.

J is TRBJ2-5 and V is TRBV5-1; D possibly corresponds to TRBD2 (6 bases). Germline V gene lookup returns CDR1 SGHRS and CDR2 YFSETQ. CDR3 size: 14 residues. V lost 4 bases, J lost 9 bases, and 19 bases lay in between. The chain's CDR3 is CASSPRAGRQAQYF. The CDR3, as DNA: TGCGCCAGCAGCCCTAGGGCGGGGCGGCAGGCCCAGTACTTC.

This clonotype was observed a few times. This chain uses TRBV20-1 with TRBJ2-3; maybe TRBD1 (5 bases). The CDR3 length is 15 residues. Trimming took off 0 bases at V and 5 bases at J, with 15 bases between the two ends. Germline loops: CDR1 DFQATT, CDR2 SNEGSKA (reference sequence). DNA of the CDR3: TGCAGTGCTAGAGAGGGGCGCTTCAGGGTAGATACGCAGTATTTT. The encoded protein is CSAREGRFRVDTQYF.

The chain recombines TRBV7-2 with TRBJ1-6; 9 bases are shared with TRBD1. This CDR3 region has 15 residues. The V and J ends lost 5 bases and 5 bases, in that order; junction bases with no gene match: 4. Germline CDR1 reads SGHTA; CDR2 reads FQGNSA. CDR3 protein: CASSMGQGHNSPLHF. As DNA, the CDR3 is TGTGCCAGCAGCATGGGACAGGGACATAATTCACCCCTCCACTTT.